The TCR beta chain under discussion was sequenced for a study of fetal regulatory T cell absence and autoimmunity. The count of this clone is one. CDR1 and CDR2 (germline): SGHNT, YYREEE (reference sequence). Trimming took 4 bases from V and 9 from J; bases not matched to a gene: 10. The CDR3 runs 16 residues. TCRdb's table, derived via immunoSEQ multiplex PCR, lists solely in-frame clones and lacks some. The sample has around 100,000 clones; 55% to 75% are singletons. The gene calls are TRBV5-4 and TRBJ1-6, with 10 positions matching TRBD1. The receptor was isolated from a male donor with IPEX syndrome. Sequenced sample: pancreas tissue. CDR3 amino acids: CASSIERDRGSSPLHF. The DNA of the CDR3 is TGTGCCAGCAGCATAGAACGGGACAGGGGAAGTTCACCCCTCCACTTT. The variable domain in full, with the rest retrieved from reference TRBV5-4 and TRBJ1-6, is ETGVTQSPTHLIKTRGQQVTLRCSSQSGHNTVSWYQQALGQGPQFIFQYYREEENGRGNFPPRFSGLQFPNYSSELNVNALELDDSALYLCASSIERDRGSSPLHFGNGTRLTVT.